This T cell receptor beta chain was profiled in a study of shared clonotypes between healthy human individuals. This clone was detected a few times. Its matching antigen is unknown. General study findings and limits: It was observed that roughly 5.4% of naive CD4 clonotypes were shared across several donors. Richness estimates generally favored naive over memory subsets.

The protocol was immunoSEQ multiplex PCR, while the TCRdb copy is restricted to in-frame clones and leaves out a portion. The table records about 1 million clones, 70% to 80% of them present only once. Trimming removed 3 bases from V and 6 bases from J; junction bases left unmatched: 7. CDR1 and CDR2 from the germline V gene are SGHDT and YYEEEE. The CDR3 extends over 14 amino acids. The J gene is TRBJ2-3, the V gene TRBV5-6; 7 nucleotides align to TRBD2. The clonotype originates from a man aged 18 to 30 in good health. Some clones in this sample may be carry-over from other donors' samples. The sequencing sample was made of memory CD4+ T cells from PBMCs. Subset in this sample: CD45RA-negative fraction. The CDR3 region has the DNA TGTGCCAGCAGCTCCCCTAGCGGAGGGGATACGCAGTATTTT. Its protein is CASSSPSGGDTQYF.